The next 20 T cell receptor beta chains were all read from a single sample in a study of response to subunit inactivated influenza vaccine (dated 2018 in TCRdb). The library came from RT-PCR. The listed sequencing device is Illumina HiSeq 2500. TCRdb took the public reads, trimmed them with fastp at Q25, ran MiXCR for clone calling and kept in-frame beta chains. Each CDR3 protein appears once, grouped with its most common genes and DNA. Present in this sample are about 610,000 distinct CDR3 sequences, 11% to 15% of which were seen just once. The ten largest clones represent 11% of the sample. Sequencing used PBMCs from blood, obtained 12 days after vaccination. Receptors were obtained from a man aged 50-59 years who received an inactivated influenza vaccine. Donor details come from another sample of the same person, matched by shared clones.

This clonotype showed up just a few times. This sequence joins TRBV10-3 and TRBJ2-1; D is ambiguous. V lost 3 bases to trimming and J lost 8 bases, with 8 bases between them. Germline assignment: CDR1 ENHRY and CDR2 SYGVKD. The CDR3 loop spans 12 amino acids. CDR3 sequence (DNA): TGTGCCATCAGTGATTCGTTCGATGAGCAGTTCTTC. This translates into CAISDSFDEQFF.

This clonotype has only a few counts. V usage is TRBV11-3 and J usage is TRBJ2-2; no firm D call. Trimming took 5 bases from V and 5 from J, leaving 15 bases between them. This CDR3 is built from 15 residues. The germline V gene has CDR1 SGHNT and CDR2 YENEEA. The CDR3 DNA sequence: TGTGCCAGCAGCCCCGGGTCCTGGTGGACCGGGGAGCTGTTTTTT. Translating gives CASSPGSWWTGELFF.

This chain links TRBV7-9 with TRBJ2-7; D perhaps matches TRBD1 (5 bases). Per the germline V gene, CDR1 is SEHNR and CDR2 is FQNEAQ (reference sequence). The CDR3 runs to 13 residues. Trimming removed 3 bases from V and 5 bases from J, with 11 bases in between. CDR3 sequence: CASSFSREHEQYF. CDR3 DNA: TGTGCCAGCAGCTTCTCCAGGGAACACGAGCAGTACTTC.

This clonotype was seen a few times. This chain uses TRBV9 with TRBJ2-3, with a possible D match to TRBD2 (6 bases). The germline V gene has CDR1 SGDLS and CDR2 YYNGEE. The CDR3 totals 16 residues. V was shortened by 0 bases and J by 0 bases, with 11 bases between the two germline ends. Written as DNA, the CDR3 is TGTGCCAGCAGCGTAGTCGCCGGGAGTAGCACAGATACGCAGTATTTT. As protein: CASSVVAGSSTDTQYF.

This chain's CDR3 is CASRRTPPSYEQYF. For the CDR3, the DNA is TGTGCCAGCAGACGTACACCTCCCTCCTACGAGCAGTACTTC. This sequence joins TRBV28 and TRBJ2-7; D ambiguous. The germline V and J ends were trimmed by 6 bases and 0 bases, with 12 bases remaining between them. The CDR3 sequence is 14 residues long. Germline lookup yields CDR1 MDHEN and CDR2 SYDVKM. The full variable domain, rest sourced from reference TRBV28 and TRBJ2-7, is DVKVTQSSRYLVKRTGEKVFLECVQDMDHENMFWYRQDPGLGLRLIYFSYDVKMKEKGDIPEGYSVSREKKERFSLILESASTNQTSMYLCASRRTPPSYEQYFGPGTRLTVT.

The table lists this clonotype with many counts. The genes are TRBV2 and TRBJ2-7, with unresolved D. This CDR3 spans 14 amino acids. The V and J ends lost 6 bases and 3 bases respectively, with 15 bases between them. In germline, CDR1 is SNHLY, CDR2 FYNNEI. The CDR3, as DNA: TGTGCCAGCAGACGGAGTGGGCTGCTCTACGAGCAGTACTTC. It codes for CASRRSGLLYEQYF.

The sample holds many counts of this clonotype. The chain couples TRBV5-5 to TRBJ2-2; D not certain. Per the germline V gene, CDR1 is SGHKS and CDR2 is YYEKEE (reference sequence). This CDR3 comprises 16 residues. The ends were cut back, 1 base at V and 0 bases at J, with 10 bases in the middle. Here the CDR3 reads CASSLFGTANTGELFF. The CDR3, as DNA: TGTGCCAGCAGCTTGTTCGGAACCGCGAACACCGGGGAGCTGTTTTTT.

The chain is built from TRBV7-9 and TRBJ2-5; a weak D match, TRBD2 (6 bases). Deletions cut 5 bases from V and 2 bases from J, with 21 bases between. CDR1 is SEHNR and CDR2 is FQNEAQ in the germline V gene (reference sequence). This CDR3 comprises 17 residues. The CDR3 nucleotides read TGTGCCAGCAGCACAACAATGGAGGGGTCAGGACAAGAGACCCAGTACTTC. It encodes CASSTTMEGSGQETQYF. Full variable domain (outside the CDR3, taken from reference TRBV7-9 and TRBJ2-5): DTGVSQNPRHKITKRGQNVTFRCDPISEHNRLYWYRQTLGQGPEFLTYFQNEAQLEKSRLLSDRFSAERPKGSFSTLEIQRTEQGDSAMYLCASSTTMEGSGQETQYFGPGTRLLVL.

This clonotype appeared a few times. The rearrangement links TRBV5-1 to TRBJ2-2; D might be TRBD2 (6 bases). The CDR3 consists of 16 residues. Germline assignment: CDR1 SGHRS and CDR2 YFSETQ. Trimming cost V 7 bases and J 0 bases, with 16 bases left between them. The CDR3 region is CASQKTGTPNTGELFF. The CDR3 nucleotides read TGCGCCAGCCAGAAGACCGGGACTCCGAACACCGGGGAGCTGTTTTTT.

There are a few counts of this clonotype. The chain uses TRBV29-1 and TRBJ2-3, with D hard to call. Trimming stripped 6 bases from V and 15 bases from J, with 13 bases between. This CDR3 has 9 amino acids. The germline gives CDR1 SQVTM, CDR2 ANQGSEA. The CDR3 nucleotides are TGCAGCGTCCTCGACTCGCGTTATTTT. Protein product: CSVLDSRYF.

This clonotype was detected only a few times. This rearrangement joins TRBV6-5 to TRBJ1-3; possible D gene TRBD1, 6 bases. Trimming left V 2 bases short and J 4 bases short, with 12 bases between. Per the germline V gene, CDR1 is MNHEY and CDR2 is SVGAGI. The CDR3 contains 15 residues. The DNA of the CDR3 is TGTGCCAGCAGTTACAGCGGGGGCCCGGGAAACACCATATATTTT. Residues: CASSYSGGPGNTIYF.

V usage is TRBV29-1 and J usage is TRBJ1-1; possible D gene TRBD1, 5 bases. The CDR3 is 14 residues long. The germline CDR1 and CDR2 sequences are SQVTM and ANQGSEA. V lost 3 bases to trimming and J lost 0 bases, with 11 bases between them. CDR3 sequence: CSVEVPGMNTEAFF. The CDR3 DNA is TGCAGCGTTGAGGTGCCAGGGATGAACACTGAAGCTTTCTTT. Full variable domain (missing parts from reference TRBV29-1 and TRBJ1-1): SAVISQKPSRDICQRGTSLTIQCQVDSQVTMMFWYRQQPGQSLTLIATANQGSEATYESGFVIDKFPISRPNLTFSTLTVSNMSPEDSSIYLCSVEVPGMNTEAFFGQGTRLTVV.

This clonotype came up a few times. The CDR3 DNA reads as TGCGCCAGCAACGCAGGGGGGTACTACGAGCAGTACTTC. Encoded protein: CASNAGGYYEQYF. V usage is TRBV5-1 and J usage is TRBJ2-7, with D perhaps matching TRBD1 (7 bases). Germline CDR1 is SGHRS and CDR2 is YFSETQ. V dropped 6 bases and J dropped 3 bases, with 13 bases sitting between them. The CDR3 extends over 13 amino acids.

This clonotype was seen at least ten times. As DNA, the CDR3 is TGTGCCAGCAGTTCCTTTAGCACAGATACGCAGTATTTT. It encodes CASSSFSTDTQYF. V and J are TRBV28 and TRBJ2-3; no clear D. CDR1 and CDR2 from the germline V gene are MDHEN and SYDVKM. With 4 bases removed from V and 0 bases from J, the gap between germline ends came to 5 bases. This CDR3 region has 13 residues.

This clonotype came up many times. CDR3 nucleotides: TGCAGCGTTGAGGGACAGGACACCACAGATACGCAGTATTTT. It translates to CSVEGQDTTDTQYF. This chain connects TRBV29-1 to TRBJ2-3; 8 nucleotides match TRBD1. The V gene end was trimmed by 3 bases and the J gene end by 2 bases; junction bases not matched to a gene: 4. The CDR3 loop spans 14 amino acids. CDR1 and CDR2 from the germline V gene are SQVTM and ANQGSEA.

The chain uses TRBV6-1 and TRBJ1-5; no firm D call. Trimming removed 3 bases at V and 11 bases at J, with 14 bases between. Germline V gene data show CDR1 as MNHNS and CDR2 as SASEGT. The CDR3 runs 13 residues. The CDR3: CASSDATKGTQHF. CDR3 sequence (DNA): TGTGCCAGCAGTGATGCAACTAAAGGAACCCAGCATTTT.

The table lists this clonotype with a few counts. The rearrangement joins TRBV7-2 to TRBJ2-1, with no clear D. Between the trimmed V and J ends, which lost 5 bases and 3 bases, there was a span of 14 bases. The CDR3 loop spans 15 amino acids. Germline V gene lookup returns CDR1 SGHTA and CDR2 FQGNSA. Written as DNA, the CDR3 is TGTGCCAGCAGCATTAGGGCACAATACTACAATGAGCAGTTCTTC. Translating gives CASSIRAQYYNEQFF.

The V gene is TRBV9, the J gene TRBJ2-1, with 8 bases matching TRBD1. The J segment lost 5 bases and the V segment lost 3 bases, leaving 10 bases of the junction unmatched. The CDR3 extends over 16 amino acids. Per the germline V gene, CDR1 is SGDLS and CDR2 is YYNGEE. The CDR3 reads CASSGLYRGVNNEQFF. The CDR3 DNA follows: TGTGCCAGCAGCGGACTCTACAGGGGGGTCAACAATGAGCAGTTCTTC.

The V call is TRBV20-1, the J call TRBJ2-7, with D perhaps assigned TRBD1 or TRBD2 (5 bases each). Per the germline V gene, CDR1 is DFQATT and CDR2 is SNEGSKA (reference sequence). Trimming left V 6 bases short and J 1 base short, with 16 bases between. The CDR3 has 14 amino acids. Written as DNA, the CDR3 is TGCAGTGCACTAATCGGGGCACAATCCTACGAGCAGTACTTC. It is translated as CSALIGAQSYEQYF.

This clonotype was recorded at least ten times. The chain links TRBV9 to TRBJ2-3, with D hard to call. CDR1 and CDR2 (germline): SGDLS, YYNGEE. V was shortened by 0 bases and J by 4 bases, with 12 bases between the two germline ends. The CDR3 totals 15 residues. The CDR3 loop reads CASSVADGWPDTQYF. The CDR3 nucleotides are TGTGCCAGCAGCGTAGCGGACGGCTGGCCAGATACGCAGTATTTT. The entire variable domain, with the rest obtained from reference TRBV9 and TRBJ2-3, is as follows: DSGVTQTPKHLITATGQRVTLRCSPRSGDLSVYWYQQSLDQGLQFLIQYYNGEERAKGNILERFSAQQFPDLHSELNLSSLELGDSALYFCASSVADGWPDTQYFGPGTRLTVL.